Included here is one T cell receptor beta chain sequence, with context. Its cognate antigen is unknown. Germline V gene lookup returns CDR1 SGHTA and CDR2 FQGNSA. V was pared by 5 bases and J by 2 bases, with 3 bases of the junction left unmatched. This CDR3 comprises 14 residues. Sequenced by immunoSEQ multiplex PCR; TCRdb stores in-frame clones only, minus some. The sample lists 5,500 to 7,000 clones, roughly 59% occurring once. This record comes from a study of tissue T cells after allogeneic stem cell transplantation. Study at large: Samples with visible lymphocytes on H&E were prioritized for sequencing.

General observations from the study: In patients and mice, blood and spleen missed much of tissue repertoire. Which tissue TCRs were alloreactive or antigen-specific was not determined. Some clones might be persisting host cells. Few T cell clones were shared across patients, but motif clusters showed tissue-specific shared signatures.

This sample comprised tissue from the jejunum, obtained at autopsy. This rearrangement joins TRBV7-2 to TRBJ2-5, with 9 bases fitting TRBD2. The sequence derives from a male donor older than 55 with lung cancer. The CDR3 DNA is TGTGCCAGCAGCGTTAGCGGGAGTCAAGAGACCCAGTACTTC. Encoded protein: CASSVSGSQETQYF.